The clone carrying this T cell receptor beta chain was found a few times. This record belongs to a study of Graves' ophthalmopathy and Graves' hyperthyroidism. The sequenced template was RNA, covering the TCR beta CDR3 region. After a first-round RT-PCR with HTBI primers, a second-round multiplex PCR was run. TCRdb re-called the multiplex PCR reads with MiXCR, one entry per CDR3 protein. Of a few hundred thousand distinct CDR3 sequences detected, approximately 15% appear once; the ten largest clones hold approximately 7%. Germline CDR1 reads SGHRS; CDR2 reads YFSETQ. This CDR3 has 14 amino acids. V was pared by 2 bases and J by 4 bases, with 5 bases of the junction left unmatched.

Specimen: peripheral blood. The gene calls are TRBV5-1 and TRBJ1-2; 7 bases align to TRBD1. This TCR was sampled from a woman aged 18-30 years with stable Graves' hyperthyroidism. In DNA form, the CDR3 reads TGCGCCAGCAGCTTAGACAGGGTCGCCTATGGCTACACCTTC. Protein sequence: CASSLDRVAYGYTF. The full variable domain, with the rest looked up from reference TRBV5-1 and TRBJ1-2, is KAGVTQTPRYLIKTRGQQVTLSCSPISGHRSVSWYQQTPGQGLQFLFEYFSETQRNKGNFPGRFSGRQFSNSRSEMNVSTLELGDSALYLCASSLDRVAYGYTFGSGTRLTVV.